This T cell receptor (beta chain) was sequenced in a study of blood T cells in healthy people across ages. Deletions cut 0 bases from V and 5 bases from J, with 22 bases between. CDR1 and CDR2 from the germline V gene are MGHRA and YSYEKL. This CDR3 has 18 amino acids. A second PCR of 7 to 11 cycles used a sample-barcoded 5' primer and a J-beta primer mix. TCRdb processed the 5' RACE reads anew with MiXCR; each CDR3 protein has one entry. The data show around 990,000 distinct CDR3 sequences, less than 25% seen once. This sample was also put to use in a study of T cells of mothers and their children.

The rearrangement joins TRBV4-1 to TRBJ2-5; D is perhaps TRBD1 (6 bases). The clonotype was recovered from a girl aged 2 to 9 in good health. What was sequenced was blood. The CDR3 nucleotides are TGCGCCAGCAGCCAAGAAATAGGACAGCAACTACGGAGGGAGACCCAGTACTTC. This translates into CASSQEIGQQLRRETQYF.